The 20 T cell receptor beta chains listed next were all sequenced from one sample in a study of shared clonotypes between healthy human individuals. Using immunoSEQ multiplex PCR, the repertoire was profiled, and TCRdb retains in-frame clones only, with some absent. The sample contains about 2.4 million clones, more than 90% of which appear only once. The sample comprised naive CD4+ T cells sorted from blood. As for subset: CD45RA+ positively selected. These receptors were obtained from a man younger than 35 in good health.

The chain is built from TRBV5-1 and TRBJ2-2, with no clear D. Germline CDR1 is SGHRS and CDR2 is YFSETQ. V lost 6 bases and J 1 base, leaving 10 bases between the germline ends. This CDR3 region has 14 residues. CDR3: CASNKGENTGELFF. In nucleotides, the CDR3 is TGCGCCAGCAACAAAGGCGAGAACACCGGGGAGCTGTTTTTT. Complete variable domain (other parts from reference TRBV5-1 and TRBJ2-2): KAGVTQTPRYLIKTRGQQVTLSCSPISGHRSVSWYQQTPGQGLQFLFEYFSETQRNKGNFPGRFSGRQFSNSRSEMNVSTLELGDSALYLCASNKGENTGELFFGEGSRLTVL.

The table lists this clone with a count of one. The chain is built from TRBV5-4 and TRBJ2-1; 11 bases match TRBD2. CDR3 size: 15 residues. After removal of 4 bases from V and 7 bases from J, the junction contained 7 bases not matched to a gene. Germline V gene data show CDR1 as SGHNT and CDR2 as YYREEE (reference sequence). CDR3 loop: CASSRSGGARNEQFF. The CDR3 nucleotides are TGTGCCAGCAGCCGTAGCGGGGGGGCTAGGAATGAGCAGTTCTTC.

The J gene is TRBJ1-2, the V gene TRBV7-2; 10 positions match TRBD1. The junction had 3 bases not matched to a gene; V was cut back by 0 bases and J by 5 bases. Germline V gene data show CDR1 as SGHTA and CDR2 as FQGNSA. CDR3 length: 15 residues. DNA for the CDR3: TGTGCCAGCAGCTTAGCGAGGGACAGGGGTTATGGCTACACCTTC. Translated, it gives CASSLARDRGYGYTF.

The chain employs TRBV11-3 and TRBJ2-3; D remains unclear. This CDR3 comprises 17 residues. Germline lookup yields CDR1 SGHNT and CDR2 YENEEA. Trimming left V 1 base short and J 1 base short, with 15 bases between. CDR3 protein: CASSLGSRWVGTDTQYF. The CDR3, as DNA: TGTGCCAGCAGCTTAGGGTCTAGGTGGGTCGGCACAGATACGCAGTATTTT.

The chain employs TRBV6-5 and TRBJ2-3; a possible D gene is TRBD2 (5 bases). Deletions cut 1 base from V and 12 bases from J, with 14 bases between. There are 13 residues in the CDR3. Germline CDR1 is MNHEY and CDR2 is SVGAGI. This CDR3 is CASSYFRTSPQYF. The CDR3 region has the DNA TGTGCCAGCAGTTACTTTCGCACTAGTCCCCAGTATTTT.

The genes are TRBV2 and TRBJ2-3; D is undetermined. CDR1 is SNHLY and CDR2 is FYNNEI in the germline V gene. The CDR3 covers 13 residues. The ends were cut back, 7 bases at V and 0 bases at J, with 8 bases in the middle. The DNA of the CDR3 is TGTGCCAGCACCGCCGACAGCACAGATACGCAGTATTTT. Translation gives CASTADSTDTQYF.

The genes are TRBV29-1 and TRBJ2-4; 10 bases map to TRBD1. J lost 3 bases, V lost 5 bases, and 7 bases had no gene match. Germline assignment: CDR1 SQVTM and CDR2 ANQGSEA. This CDR3 has 15 residues. CDR3 DNA: TGCAGCGTTTCCGACAGGGGGCTGGGCAAAAACATTCAGTACTTC. The encoded protein is CSVSDRGLGKNIQYF.

V and J are TRBV6-4 and TRBJ2-1; the D gene is possibly TRBD2 (6 bases). This CDR3 contains 15 residues. Germline values: CDR1 MRHNA, CDR2 SNTAGT. V lost 6 bases, J lost 2 bases, and 14 bases lay in between. The CDR3: CASSKGLGAYNEQFF. The DNA of the CDR3 is TGTGCCAGCAGCAAGGGACTGGGGGCCTACAATGAGCAGTTCTTC.

The CDR3 sequence: CASSGGTLETQYF. The CDR3 bases are TGTGCCAGCAGTGGTGGGACATTAGAGACCCAGTACTTC. This rearrangement joins TRBV6-6 to TRBJ2-5, with a tentative D call TRBD1 (6 bases). This CDR3 region has 13 residues. Germline V gives CDR1 MNHNY, CDR2 SVGAGI (reference sequence). Trimming pared 5 bases from V and 4 bases from J, leaving 11 bases between.

The chain links TRBV28 to TRBJ2-1, with TRBD2 matching over 13 bases. Losses at the gene ends were 5 bases for V and 2 bases for J; bases not matched to a gene: 6. The CDR3 sequence is 17 residues long. CDR1 is MDHEN and CDR2 is SYDVKM in the germline V gene. CDR3 bases: TGTGCCAGCAGTCCTCCGGGACTAGCGGGAACCTACAATGAGCAGTTCTTC. Its protein product is CASSPPGLAGTYNEQFF.

Concerning this clone: The sample carries other DNA sequences with the same CDR3. The chain joins TRBV6-5 to TRBJ1-1, with a weak D call TRBD1 (5 bases). Looked up from germline, CDR1 is MNHEY and CDR2 is SVGAGI. CDR3 length: 13 residues. The germline V and J ends were trimmed by 2 bases and 5 bases, with 9 bases remaining between them. CDR3 sequence: CASSYRGRTEAFF. The CDR3 DNA is TGTGCCAGCAGTTACAGGGGCAGGACTGAAGCTTTCTTT.

The V gene is TRBV10-3, the J gene TRBJ2-1; D gene uncertain. V was pared by 4 bases and J by 6 bases, with 10 bases between. Germline V CDR1 and CDR2: ENHRY, SYGVKD. The CDR3 consists of 13 residues. Written as DNA, the CDR3 is TGTGCCATCAGTGGCCACGCCAGCAATGAGCAGTTCTTC. Its protein product is CAISGHASNEQFF.

CDR3 amino acids: CASSLRGKAFF. The CDR3 DNA reads as TGTGCCAGCAGTTTAAGAGGGAAAGCTTTCTTT. The J gene is TRBJ1-1, the V gene TRBV28, with D hard to call. This CDR3 spans 11 amino acids. Trimming cost V 2 bases and J 9 bases, with 7 bases left between them. Germline CDR1 reads MDHEN; CDR2 reads SYDVKM.

This clone was detected only a few times. Other DNA sequences within the sample encode an identical CDR3. The chain is built from TRBV9 and TRBJ1-5; D possibly corresponds to TRBD1 (5 bases). V lost 0 bases, J lost 1 base, and 8 bases lay in between. Germline-derived CDR1 and CDR2 are SGDLS and YYNGEE. The CDR3 is made up of 15 amino acids. The CDR3 is CASSVDGGSNQPQHF. The CDR3 nucleotides read TGTGCCAGCAGCGTAGATGGGGGGAGCAATCAGCCCCAGCATTTT.

In nucleotides, the CDR3 is TGTGCCAGTAGTACGGGACTAGCGTCTAGCACAGATACGCAGTATTTT. Translating gives CASSTGLASSTDTQYF. V gene TRBV19 combines with J gene TRBJ2-3, with 10 positions matching TRBD2. The V segment lost 4 bases and the J segment 0 bases; nucleotides outside the gene matches: 4. CDR3 length: 16 residues. Germline V gene data show CDR1 as LNHDA and CDR2 as SQIVND (reference sequence).

CDR3 nucleotide sequence: TGCGCCAGCAGCCAAGAGCTAGCGGGAGGGCCCGCCCAAGAGACCCAGTACTTC. This encodes CASSQELAGGPAQETQYF. The rearrangement joins TRBV4-3 to TRBJ2-5, with TRBD2 identical over 12 bases. CDR3 length: 18 amino acids. In germline, CDR1 is LGHNA, CDR2 YSLEER. The trim removed 0 bases at V and 1 base at J, leaving 6 bases unmatched.

This chain uses TRBV28 with TRBJ2-3; 12 bases map to TRBD2. V lost 3 bases and J lost 6; bases outside the gene matches: 16. From germline, CDR1 is MDHEN and CDR2 SYDVKM. This CDR3 comprises 19 residues. This CDR3 reads CASSLGGVTSGGPSDTQYF. Written as DNA, the CDR3 is TGTGCCAGCAGTTTGGGTGGGGTTACTAGCGGGGGGCCGTCCGATACGCAGTATTTT.

V usage is TRBV30 and J usage is TRBJ1-4, with 7 bases identical to TRBD1. Germline assignment: CDR1 GTSNPN and CDR2 SVGIG (reference sequence). The CDR3 is 13 residues long. V was clipped by 5 bases and J by 4 bases; unmatched bases: 4. The CDR3 loop is CAWATGFNEKLFF. DNA of the CDR3: TGTGCCTGGGCGACAGGGTTTAATGAAAAACTGTTTTTT.

V is TRBV7-9 and J is TRBJ2-3, with D unclear. V shed 2 bases and J shed 0 bases, with 12 bases lying between them. CDR3 length: 16 residues. Per germline, CDR1 SEHNR and CDR2 FQNEAQ (reference sequence). CDR3 sequence reads: CASSLNPGSSTDTQYF. CDR3 in DNA: TGTGCCAGCAGCTTAAATCCCGGATCTAGCACAGATACGCAGTATTTT.

CDR3 protein: CAISETWENTEAFF. The CDR3 DNA reads TGTGCCATCAGTGAGACGTGGGAGAACACTGAAGCTTTCTTT. J is TRBJ1-1 and V is TRBV10-3; D ambiguous. This CDR3 has 14 amino acids. Trimming left V 2 bases short and J 1 base short, with 8 bases between. CDR1 is ENHRY and CDR2 is SYGVKD in the germline V gene.